The T cell receptor beta chain under discussion was sequenced for a study of OX40 agonist ivuxolimab in advanced cancers. Whole-study context: Patients achieving partial responses numbered three: one hepatocellular carcinoma case and two cutaneous melanoma cases.

Worth noting for this clone: The antigen remains undetermined.

The data were produced by immunoSEQ multiplex PCR, yet TCRdb's version contains in-frame clones alone and is incomplete. The sample lists 37,000 or so clones, about 86% seen once, with 2% to 3% in the top ten. Germline trimming cut 5 bases from V and 6 bases from J; bases unmatched to any gene: 3. CDR1 SGHNT and CDR2 YENEEA come from the germline V gene. The CDR3 consists of 14 residues. Study-wide findings and caveats: Antigen specificity was not determined for the expanded peripheral T cells.

The chain is built from TRBV11-3 and TRBJ2-2; 10 bases match TRBD1. This receptor was obtained from an adult with an advanced solid tumor such as melanoma, head and neck, liver or kidney cancer. The sample here was CD4+ or CD8+ T cells sorted from blood, taken in a trial of the OX40 agonist ivuxolimab. In DNA form, the CDR3 reads TGTGCCAGCAGCGCGGGACAGGGGCCCGGGGAGCTGTTTTTT. Amino acid sequence: CASSAGQGPGELFF.